The source of this TCR beta chain is a study of cytomegalovirus exposure and HLA in healthy donors. Study details: Earlier results showed some 120 million unique TCR beta sequences derived from approximately 180 million T cells. Study conclusions and caveats: Sequencing probably produced one cluster of sequence variants that were highly shared. Researchers counted roughly 160 TCR beta chains as cytomegalovirus-associated.

Though probably carrying unrecorded immune exposures, donors were nominally healthy at sampling. This CDR3 spans 16 amino acids. Looked up from germline, CDR1 is MGHRA and CDR2 is YSYEKL. The germline V and J ends were trimmed by 2 bases and 5 bases, with 18 bases remaining between them. The PCR employed 60 Vbeta primers together with 13 Jbeta primers. TCRdb keeps only in-frame clones here, not all; method: immunoSEQ multiplex PCR. This table has more than 150,000 clones, about 86% appearing once. This clone was recorded a few times. Its target is unknown. Sequencing used PBMCs. This chain links TRBV4-1 with TRBJ2-5; tentatively, D is TRBD1 (8 bases). The source is a woman under 30 in good health and CMV-seropositive. This CDR3 reads CASSQRTGGGMETQYF. The CDR3 DNA reads TGCGCCAGCAGCCAACGAACAGGGGGGGGGATGGAGACCCAGTACTTC.